The present entry profiles one T cell receptor beta chain with its context. Its antigen is currently unknown. The junction shows a germline mismatch at one end, possibly a read error. It was from roughly 20-30 mg of unsorted bulk tissue that RNA and DNA were co-extracted. Surgical resection served as treatment for the primary liver carcinoma of these patients. This sample is drawn from a study of tumor-infiltrating lymphocytes in primary liver carcinoma. Per the germline V gene, CDR1 is MNHEY and CDR2 is SVGAGI. CDR3 length: 14 residues. Study results and caveats: Tumor-adjacent and tumor-blood pairs shared less of their repertoires than tumor region pairs shared.

The investigators made TCR beta cDNA from approximately 500 ng total RNA, using a constant-region primer. Slightly modified ARM-PCR with three nested multiplex PCR rounds yielded TCR beta libraries. The first two PCR rounds used TRBV1-TRBV30 forward primers with a C-beta reverse primer, roughly 10 cycles each. One entry per CDR3 protein, called by TCRdb with MiXCR from the multiplex PCR reads. The sample comprises about 99,000 distinct CDR3 sequences, 55% to 70% of which are singletons, and over 7.5% rests with the top ten. This TCR came from a woman aged 55-75 years with primary liver carcinoma and hepatitis B virus infection. Input material: liver tumor tissue from sampling region 5. Subset denoted: tumor region T5, tumor centre. This chain links TRBV6-5 with TRBJ2-7; TRBD1 might be the D (6 bases). CDR3 protein: CANSYHTGSYEQYF. CDR3 DNA sequence: TGTGCCAACAGTTATCACACAGGGTCCTACGAGCAGTACTTC.